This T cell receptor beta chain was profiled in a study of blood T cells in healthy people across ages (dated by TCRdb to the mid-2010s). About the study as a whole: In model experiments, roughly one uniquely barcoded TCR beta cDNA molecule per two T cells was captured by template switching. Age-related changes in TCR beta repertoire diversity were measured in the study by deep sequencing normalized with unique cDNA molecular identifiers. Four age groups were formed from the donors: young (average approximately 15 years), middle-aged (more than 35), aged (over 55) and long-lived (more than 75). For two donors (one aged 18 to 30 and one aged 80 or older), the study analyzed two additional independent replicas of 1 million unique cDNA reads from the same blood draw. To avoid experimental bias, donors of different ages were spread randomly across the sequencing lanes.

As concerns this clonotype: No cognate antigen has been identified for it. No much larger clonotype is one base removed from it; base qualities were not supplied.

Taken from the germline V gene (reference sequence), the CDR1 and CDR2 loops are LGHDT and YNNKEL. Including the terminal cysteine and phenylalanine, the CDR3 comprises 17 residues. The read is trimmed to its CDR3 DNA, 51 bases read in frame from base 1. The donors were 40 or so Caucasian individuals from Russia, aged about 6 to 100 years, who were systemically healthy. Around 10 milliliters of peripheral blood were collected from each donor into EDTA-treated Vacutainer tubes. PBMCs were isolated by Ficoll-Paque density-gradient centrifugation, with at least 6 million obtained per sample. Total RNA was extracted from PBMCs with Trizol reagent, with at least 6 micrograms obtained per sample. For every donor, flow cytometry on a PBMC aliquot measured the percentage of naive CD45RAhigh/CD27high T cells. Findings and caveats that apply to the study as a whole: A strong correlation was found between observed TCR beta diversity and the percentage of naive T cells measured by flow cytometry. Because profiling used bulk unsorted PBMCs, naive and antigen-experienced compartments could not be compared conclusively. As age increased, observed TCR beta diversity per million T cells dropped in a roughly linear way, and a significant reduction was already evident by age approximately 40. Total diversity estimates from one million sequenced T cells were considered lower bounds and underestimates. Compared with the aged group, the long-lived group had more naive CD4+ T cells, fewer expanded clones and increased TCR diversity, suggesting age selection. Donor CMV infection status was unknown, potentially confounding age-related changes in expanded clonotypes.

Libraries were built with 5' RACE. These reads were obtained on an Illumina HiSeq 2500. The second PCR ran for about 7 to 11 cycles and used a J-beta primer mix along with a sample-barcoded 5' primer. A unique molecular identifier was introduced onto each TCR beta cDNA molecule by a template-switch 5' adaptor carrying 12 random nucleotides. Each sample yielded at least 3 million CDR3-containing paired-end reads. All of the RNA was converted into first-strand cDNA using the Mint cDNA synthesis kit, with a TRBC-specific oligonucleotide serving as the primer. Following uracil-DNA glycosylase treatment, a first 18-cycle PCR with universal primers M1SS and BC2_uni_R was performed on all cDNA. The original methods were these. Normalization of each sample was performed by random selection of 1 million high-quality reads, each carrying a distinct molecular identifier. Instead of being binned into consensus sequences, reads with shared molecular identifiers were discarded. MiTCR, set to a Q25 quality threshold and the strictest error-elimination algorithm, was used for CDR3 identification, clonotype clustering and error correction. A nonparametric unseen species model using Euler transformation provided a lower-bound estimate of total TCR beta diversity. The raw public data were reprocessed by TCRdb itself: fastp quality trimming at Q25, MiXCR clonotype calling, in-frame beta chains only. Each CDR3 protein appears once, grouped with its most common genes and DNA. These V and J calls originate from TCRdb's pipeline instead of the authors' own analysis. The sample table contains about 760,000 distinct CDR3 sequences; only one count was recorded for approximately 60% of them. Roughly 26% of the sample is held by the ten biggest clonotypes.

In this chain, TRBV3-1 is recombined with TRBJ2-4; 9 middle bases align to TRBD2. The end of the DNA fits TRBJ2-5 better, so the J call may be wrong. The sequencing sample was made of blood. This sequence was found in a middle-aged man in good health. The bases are TGTGCCAGCAGCCAAGATCTGGCTAGCGGGATTCGGGAGACCCAGTACTTC. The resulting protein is CASSQDLASGIRETQYF.